This record concerns one TCR beta chain sequence. Its antigen is unknown. Amplification of TCR beta CDR3 regions used RNA transcripts. Second-round multiplex PCR followed a first-round RT-PCR using HTBI primers. TCRdb processed the multiplex PCR reads anew with MiXCR; each CDR3 protein has one entry. The sample shows 650,000 to 800,000 distinct CDR3 sequences, 35% to 50% of them seen only once. The data were taken from a study of Graves' ophthalmopathy and Graves' hyperthyroidism. Ophthalmopathy was moderately-to-severely active, CAS at least 3, NOSPECS at least 4, lasting under 3 months. Fresh peripheral blood, 10 ml, was the PBMC source. General observations from the study: Blood samples also showed most expanded thyroid clonotypes exceeding 0.001 frequency. Prediction of ophthalmopathy progression reached around 71% sensitivity and about 72% specificity.

The TCR originated in an adult man with Graves' ophthalmopathy. Sequencing used peripheral blood.

CDR3 in DNA: TGTGCCATCAGTGAAGGGATTAATTCACCCCTCCACTTT. Translated, it gives CAISEGINSPLHF. This chain connects TRBV10-3 to TRBJ1-6; D uncertain. V was shortened by 3 bases and J by 6 bases, with 6 bases between the two germline ends. CDR3 length: 13 amino acids. Germline lookup yields CDR1 ENHRY and CDR2 SYGVKD.